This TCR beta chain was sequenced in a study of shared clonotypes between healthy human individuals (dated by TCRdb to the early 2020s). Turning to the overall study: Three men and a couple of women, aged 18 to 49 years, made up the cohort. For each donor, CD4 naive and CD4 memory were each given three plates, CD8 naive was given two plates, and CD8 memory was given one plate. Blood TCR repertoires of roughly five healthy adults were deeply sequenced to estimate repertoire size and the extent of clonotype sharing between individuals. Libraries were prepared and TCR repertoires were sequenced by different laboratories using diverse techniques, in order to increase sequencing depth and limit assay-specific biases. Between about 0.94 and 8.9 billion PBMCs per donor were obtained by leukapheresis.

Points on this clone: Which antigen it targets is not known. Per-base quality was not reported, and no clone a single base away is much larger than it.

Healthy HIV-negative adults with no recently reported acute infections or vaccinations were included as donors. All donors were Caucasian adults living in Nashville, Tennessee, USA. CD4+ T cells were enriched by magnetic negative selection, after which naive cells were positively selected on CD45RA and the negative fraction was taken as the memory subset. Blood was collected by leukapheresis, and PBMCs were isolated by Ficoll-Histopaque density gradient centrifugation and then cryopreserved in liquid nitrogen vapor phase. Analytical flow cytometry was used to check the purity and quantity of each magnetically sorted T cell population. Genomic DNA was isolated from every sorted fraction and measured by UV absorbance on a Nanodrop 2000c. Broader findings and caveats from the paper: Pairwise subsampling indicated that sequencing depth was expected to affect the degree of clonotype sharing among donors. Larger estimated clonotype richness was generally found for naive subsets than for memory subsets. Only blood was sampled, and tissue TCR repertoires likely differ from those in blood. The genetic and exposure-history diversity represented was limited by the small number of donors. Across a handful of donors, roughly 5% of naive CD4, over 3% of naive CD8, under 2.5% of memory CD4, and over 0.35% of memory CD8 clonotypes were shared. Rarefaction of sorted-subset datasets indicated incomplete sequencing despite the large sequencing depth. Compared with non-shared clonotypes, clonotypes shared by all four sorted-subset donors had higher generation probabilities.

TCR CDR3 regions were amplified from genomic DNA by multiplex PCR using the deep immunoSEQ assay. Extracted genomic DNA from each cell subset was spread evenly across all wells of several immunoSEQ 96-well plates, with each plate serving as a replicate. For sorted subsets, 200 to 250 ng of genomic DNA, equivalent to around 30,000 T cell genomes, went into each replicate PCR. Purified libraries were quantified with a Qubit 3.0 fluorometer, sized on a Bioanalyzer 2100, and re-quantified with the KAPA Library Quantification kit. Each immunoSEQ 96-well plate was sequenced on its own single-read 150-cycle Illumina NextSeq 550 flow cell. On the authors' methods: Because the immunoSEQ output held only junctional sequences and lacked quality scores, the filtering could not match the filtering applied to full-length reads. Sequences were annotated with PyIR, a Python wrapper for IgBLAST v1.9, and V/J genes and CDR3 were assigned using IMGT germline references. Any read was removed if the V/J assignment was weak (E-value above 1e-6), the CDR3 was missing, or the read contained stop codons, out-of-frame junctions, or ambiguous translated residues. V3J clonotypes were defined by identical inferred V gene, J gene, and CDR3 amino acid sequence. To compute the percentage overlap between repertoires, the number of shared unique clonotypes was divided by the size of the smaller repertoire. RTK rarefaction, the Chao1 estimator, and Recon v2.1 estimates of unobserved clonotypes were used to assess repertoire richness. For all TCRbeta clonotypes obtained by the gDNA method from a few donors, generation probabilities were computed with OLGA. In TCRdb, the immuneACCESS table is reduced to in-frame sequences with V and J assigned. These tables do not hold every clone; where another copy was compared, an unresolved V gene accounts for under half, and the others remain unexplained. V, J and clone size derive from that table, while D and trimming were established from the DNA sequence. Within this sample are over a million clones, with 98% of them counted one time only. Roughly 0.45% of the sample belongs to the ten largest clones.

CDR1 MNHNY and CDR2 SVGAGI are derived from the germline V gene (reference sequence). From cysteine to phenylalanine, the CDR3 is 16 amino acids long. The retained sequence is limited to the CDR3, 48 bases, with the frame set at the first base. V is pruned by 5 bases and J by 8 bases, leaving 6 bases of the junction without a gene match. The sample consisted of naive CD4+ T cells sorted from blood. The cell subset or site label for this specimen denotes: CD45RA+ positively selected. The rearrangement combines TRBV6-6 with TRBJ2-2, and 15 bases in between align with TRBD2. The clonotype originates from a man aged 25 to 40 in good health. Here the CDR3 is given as CASSPGLAGGSGELFF. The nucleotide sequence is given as TGTGCCAGCAGTCCTGGACTAGCGGGAGGGAGTGGGGAGCTGTTTTTT.